Listed here are 21 T cell receptor beta chains from one sample, sequenced in a study of blood T cell repertoires in COVID-19. Libraries were prepared by immunoSEQ multiplex PCR; TCRdb keeps only in-frame clonotypes and omits some of them. The top ten hold 4.3% of the sample, which has 140,000 to 150,000 clones, 86% seen once. The specimen sequenced was PBMCs or T cells enriched from blood (not recorded which). The receptors stem from a man in his forties or fifties who had recovered from COVID-19.

V is TRBV28 and J is TRBJ2-7, with 9 nucleotides matching TRBD2. The CDR3 length is 15 residues. Germline V lookup: CDR1 MDHEN, CDR2 SYDVKM. The V gene end was trimmed by 7 bases and the J gene end by 5 bases; junction bases not matched to a gene: 12. The DNA of the CDR3 is TGTGCCAGCAAAAGGGCGGGGGGGAGTATCGACGAGCAGTACGTC. Its protein is CASKRAGGSIDEQYV.

The CDR3 spells CASSKVRQTSPLHF. The CDR3 nucleotides are TGTGCCAGCAGCAAAGTCCGACAGACTTCACCCCTCCACTTT. The rearrangement joins TRBV21-1 to TRBJ1-6; the table's D call, TRBD1, was not checked against the DNA. TRBV21-1 is designated a pseudogene. This CDR3 is built from 14 residues.

The J gene is TRBJ1-1, the V gene TRBV7-8; 9 bases agree with TRBD1. V was clipped by 4 bases and J by 4 bases; unmatched bases: 7. The CDR3 contains 15 residues. Germline assignment: CDR1 SGHVS and CDR2 FQNEAQ. CDR3 sequence: CASSYRGLGLTEAFF. In nucleotides, the CDR3 is TGTGCCAGCAGCTACAGGGGGCTGGGTCTCACTGAAGCTTTCTTT.

In DNA form, the CDR3 reads TGTGCCAGCAGCACCACTAGCGGGAGGAACGAGCAGTACTTC. Its translation: CASSTTSGRNEQYF. The chain is built from TRBV9 and TRBJ2-7; 12 bases are a match to TRBD2. This CDR3 comprises 14 residues. Trimming removed 4 bases from V and 5 bases from J; junction bases left unmatched: 4. Germline V gives CDR1 SGDLS, CDR2 YYNGEE.

This clone occurred a few times. The chain has TRBV19 and TRBJ2-2, with 13 bases fitting TRBD2. J gave up 5 bases and V 2 bases, and 5 bases lay outside the gene matches. This CDR3 has 17 residues. Germline CDR1 LNHDA, CDR2 SQIVND (reference sequence). The CDR3 region has the DNA TGTGCCAGTAGTATAAGAAGGGGACTAGCGGGAACCGGGGAGCTGTTTTTT. This sequence encodes CASSIRRGLAGTGELFF.

V gene TRBV5-1 combines with J gene TRBJ1-1; perhaps TRBD1 as D (5 bases). The CDR3 is 14 residues long. The V gene lost 1 base and the J gene lost 2 bases, with 9 bases spanning the gap. Germline V gene sequence: CDR1 SGHRS, CDR2 YFSETQ. CDR3 residues: CASSLRGQNTEAFF. The CDR3 DNA reads TGCGCCAGCAGCTTGAGAGGACAAAACACTGAAGCTTTCTTT.

The chain uses TRBV30 and TRBJ1-3; possibly TRBD1 for D (6 bases). The CDR3 runs 16 residues. Germline CDR1 reads GTSNPN; CDR2 reads SVGIG (reference sequence). Trimming removed 4 bases at V and 4 bases at J, with 20 bases between. CDR3 in amino acids: CAWNLRSQGTGNTIYF. The CDR3 DNA is TGTGCCTGGAACTTAAGAAGCCAGGGGACAGGAAACACCATATATTTT.

The chain joins TRBV2 to TRBJ2-7; 10 bases are a match to TRBD2. CDR3 size: 15 residues. Germline CDR1 SNHLY, CDR2 FYNNEI. With 2 bases clipped from V and 3 bases from J, the junction kept 4 bases outside the gene matches. The CDR3 DNA reads TGTGCCAGCAGTGAACGTAGGACTAGCGGCTACGAGCAGTACTTC. Translated: CASSERRTSGYEQYF.

The chain links TRBV20-1 to TRBJ1-5; D unclear. The germline V gene has CDR1 DFQATT and CDR2 SNEGSKA (reference sequence). The ends were cut back, 5 bases at V and 7 bases at J, with 9 bases in the middle. The CDR3 is 11 amino acids. CDR3 residues: CSALGGQPQHF. The CDR3, as DNA: TGCAGTGCTCTCGGAGGGCAGCCCCAGCATTTT.

The chain links TRBV4-3 to TRBJ1-2, with D possibly being TRBD1 (5 bases). Trimming left V 3 bases short and J 6 bases short, with 17 bases between. CDR1 and CDR2 (germline): LGHNA, YSLEER. CDR3 length equals 15 residues. The CDR3 region is CASSQETRDFHGYTF. The CDR3 nucleotides are TGCGCCAGCAGCCAGGAGACCAGGGATTTTCATGGCTACACCTTC.

The chain combines TRBV2 with TRBJ2-3; 10 bases are shared with TRBD2. In germline, CDR1 is SNHLY, CDR2 FYNNEI. The CDR3 is made up of 14 amino acids. Unmatched junction bases numbered 0, after V lost 6 bases and J lost 0 bases. The CDR3, as DNA: TGTGCCAGCAGGACTAGCGGGAGCACAGATACGCAGTATTTT. Protein product: CASRTSGSTDTQYF.

This chain connects TRBV9 to TRBJ2-1, with TRBD2 identical over 8 bases. The CDR3 sequence is 15 residues long. The germline V gene has CDR1 SGDLS and CDR2 YYNGEE. V shed 3 bases, J shed 1 base, and the junction held 3 bases outside the gene matches. The CDR3 region is CASSDSGDSYNEQFF. The DNA of the CDR3 is TGTGCCAGCAGCGATAGCGGGGATTCCTACAATGAGCAGTTCTTC.

The chain is built from TRBV28 and TRBJ1-4; tentatively, D is TRBD1 (5 bases). The CDR3 has 12 amino acids. Germline-derived CDR1 and CDR2 are MDHEN and SYDVKM. The ends were cut back, 6 bases at V and 6 bases at J, with 8 bases in the middle. This CDR3 is CASRLRDEKLFF. The DNA of the CDR3 is TGTGCCAGCAGGCTCAGGGATGAAAAACTGTTTTTT.

The rearrangement links TRBV13 to TRBJ2-3; tentative D call: TRBD2 (6 bases). There are 18 residues in the CDR3. In germline, CDR1 is PRHDT, CDR2 FYEKMQ (reference sequence). V lost 5 bases and J lost 0, with 21 bases in between. CDR3 nucleotide sequence: TGTGCCAGCAGCGTCCGGGACTGGGAGTACACTAGCACAGATACGCAGTATTTT. This gives the protein CASSVRDWEYTSTDTQYF.

This clone was detected a few times. The CDR3 reads CASSLGGPSTDTQYF. The CDR3 coding sequence is TGCGCCAGCAGCTTGGGAGGGCCTAGCACAGATACGCAGTATTTT. The chain employs TRBV5-1 and TRBJ2-3; TRBD2 might be the D (5 bases). This CDR3 comprises 15 residues. Germline values: CDR1 SGHRS, CDR2 YFSETQ. Deletions cut 0 bases from V and 0 bases from J, with 8 bases between.

J is TRBJ1-1 and V is TRBV5-1; 10 nucleotides agree with TRBD1. From germline, CDR1 is SGHRS and CDR2 YFSETQ. The trim removed 4 bases at V and 3 bases at J, leaving 3 bases unmatched. The CDR3 runs 14 residues. The CDR3 sequence: CASSADRGDTEAFF. Here the CDR3 DNA reads TGCGCCAGCAGCGCGGACAGGGGGGACACTGAAGCTTTCTTT. Full variable domain (missing parts from reference TRBV5-1 and TRBJ1-1): KAGVTQTPRYLIKTRGQQVTLSCSPISGHRSVSWYQQTPGQGLQFLFEYFSETQRNKGNFPGRFSGRQFSNSRSEMNVSTLELGDSALYLCASSADRGDTEAFFGQGTRLTVV.

The J gene is TRBJ2-5, the V gene TRBV7-3; 11 bases match TRBD2. From germline, CDR1 is SGHTA and CDR2 FQGTGA. This CDR3 is 14 amino acids long. J lost 5 bases, V lost 5 bases, and 4 bases had no gene match. The CDR3 spells CASSLSGRGETQYF. The CDR3, as DNA: TGTGCCAGCAGCCTTAGCGGGAGGGGGGAGACCCAGTACTTC.

The CDR3 region has the DNA TGCGCCAGCAGCCTTGGCCACGAGGCCAACGTCCTGACTTTC. The encoded protein is CASSLGHEANVLTF. J is TRBJ2-6 and V is TRBV5-1; D uncertain. This CDR3 contains 14 residues. V lost 4 bases and J lost 6, with 11 bases in between. Germline CDR1 SGHRS, CDR2 YFSETQ.

The rearrangement uses TRBV6-5 and TRBJ2-5, with TRBD1 as a possible D gene (6 bases). The CDR3 has 12 amino acids. The V and J ends lost 8 bases and 4 bases respectively, with 11 bases between them. Germline V gene data show CDR1 as MNHEY and CDR2 as SVGAGI. CDR3 protein: CASGQRPETQYF. CDR3 in DNA: TGTGCCAGCGGACAGCGGCCAGAGACCCAGTACTTC.

The gene calls are TRBV7-9 and TRBJ1-3; D is unresolved. The CDR3 sequence is 15 residues long. Germline CDR1 and CDR2: SEHNR and FQNEAQ (reference sequence). The V gene lost 5 bases and the J gene lost 0 bases, with 11 bases spanning the gap. CDR3 amino acids: CASSLSVYSGNTIYF. The CDR3 coding sequence is TGTGCCAGCAGCCTCAGTGTGTACTCTGGAAACACCATATATTTT.

In DNA form, the CDR3 reads TGTGCCAGCAGCCCGGCATGGGACAGGGGTTACAATGAGCAGTTCTTC. Translating it yields CASSPAWDRGYNEQFF. The chain has TRBV7-9 and TRBJ2-1, with TRBD1 matching 10 bases. Germline V gene lookup returns CDR1 SEHNR and CDR2 FQNEAQ (reference sequence). The CDR3 is 16 amino acids. J lost 4 bases, V lost 5 bases, and 8 bases had no gene match.